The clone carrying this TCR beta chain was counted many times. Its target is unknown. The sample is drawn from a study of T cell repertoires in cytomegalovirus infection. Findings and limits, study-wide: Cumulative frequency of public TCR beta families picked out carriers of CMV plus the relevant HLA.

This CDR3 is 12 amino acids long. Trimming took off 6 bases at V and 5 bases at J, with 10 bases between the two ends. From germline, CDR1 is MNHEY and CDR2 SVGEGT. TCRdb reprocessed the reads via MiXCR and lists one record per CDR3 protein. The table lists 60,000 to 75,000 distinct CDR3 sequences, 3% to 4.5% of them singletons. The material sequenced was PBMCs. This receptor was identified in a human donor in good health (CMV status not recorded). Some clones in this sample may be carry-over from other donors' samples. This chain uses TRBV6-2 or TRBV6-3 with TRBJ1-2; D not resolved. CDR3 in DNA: TGTGCCAGCAGCTCAACCATGTATGGCTACACCTTC. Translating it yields CASSSTMYGYTF.